This T cell receptor beta chain stems from a study of response to subunit inactivated influenza vaccine. The CDR3 runs to 12 residues. Losses at the gene ends were 6 bases for V and 3 bases for J; bases not matched to a gene: 4. CDR1 and CDR2 (germline): DFQATT, SNEGSKA (reference sequence). General observations from the study: The authors put forward the suggestion that each seasonal influenza vaccination may bring in only a limited number of new T cells.

TCRdb passed the RT-PCR reads through MiXCR, listing each CDR3 protein once. The sample shows about 180,000 distinct CDR3 sequences, about 10% of them seen only once. This clonotype was counted between two and nine times. Its specificity is not known. The V call is TRBV20-1, the J call TRBJ1-1, with 7 bases aligning to TRBD1. The sample in question was non-naive T cells sorted from PBMCs, obtained on the day of vaccination. This clonotype was obtained from a man aged 50 to 60 who received an inactivated influenza vaccine. The chain's CDR3 is CSAGQRDTEAFF. The CDR3 bases are TGCAGTGCGGGACAGCGAGACACTGAAGCTTTCTTT.